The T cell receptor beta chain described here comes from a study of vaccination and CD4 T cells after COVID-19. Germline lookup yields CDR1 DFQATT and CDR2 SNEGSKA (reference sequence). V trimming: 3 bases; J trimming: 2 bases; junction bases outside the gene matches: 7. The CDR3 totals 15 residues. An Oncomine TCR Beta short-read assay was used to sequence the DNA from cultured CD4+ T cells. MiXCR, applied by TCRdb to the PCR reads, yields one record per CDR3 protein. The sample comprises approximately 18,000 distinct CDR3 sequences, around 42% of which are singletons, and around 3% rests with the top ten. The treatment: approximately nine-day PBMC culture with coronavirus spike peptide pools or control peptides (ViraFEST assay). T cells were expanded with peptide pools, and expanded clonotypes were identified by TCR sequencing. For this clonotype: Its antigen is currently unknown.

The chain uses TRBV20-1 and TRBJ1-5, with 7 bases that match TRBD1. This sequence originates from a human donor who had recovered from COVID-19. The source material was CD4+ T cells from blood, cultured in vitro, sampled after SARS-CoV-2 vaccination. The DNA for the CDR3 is TGCAGTGCTAGCCCTGACAGGGCCCGCAATCAGCCCCAGCATTTT. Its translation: CSASPDRARNQPQHF.